The clone carrying this T cell receptor beta chain was observed at least ten times. These data come from a study of Graves' ophthalmopathy and Graves' hyperthyroidism. The authors amplified TCR beta CDR3 regions, and they did so from RNA transcripts for repertoire sequencing. Second-round multiplex PCR came after first-round RT-PCR with HTBI primers. Each CDR3 protein is one row after TCRdb ran MiXCR on the multiplex PCR reads. Among over a million distinct CDR3 sequences, approximately 35% were seen once, and the ten largest hold 11%. The CDR3 consists of 13 residues. Germline CDR1 reads SQVTM; CDR2 reads ANQGSEA. V shed 7 bases and J shed 0 bases, with 12 bases lying between them.

V usage is TRBV29-1 and J usage is TRBJ1-1, with TRBD1 as a possible D gene (5 bases). The source material was peripheral blood or thyroid tissue (not recorded which). This receptor was obtained from an adult man with Graves' hyperthyroidism. The CDR3 here is CSATSGLNTEAFF. Written as DNA, the CDR3 is TGCAGCGCAACTTCAGGGTTGAACACTGAAGCTTTCTTT.